These 12 T cell receptor beta chains share one sample of origin, sequenced in a study of OX40 agonist ivuxolimab in advanced cancers. The table came from immunoSEQ multiplex PCR; TCRdb's copy has only in-frame clones and leaves some out. The table records tens of thousands of clones, 83% of them present only once. This material consisted of CD4+ or CD8+ T cells sorted from blood, taken in a trial of the OX40 agonist ivuxolimab. The receptors were gathered from an adult with an advanced solid tumor such as melanoma, head and neck, liver or kidney cancer.

The chain uses TRBV19 and TRBJ1-1; 7 positions match TRBD1. V dropped 5 bases and J dropped 8; count of bases not matched to a gene: 8. The CDR3 is 13 amino acids. Germline-derived CDR1 and CDR2 are LNHDA and SQIVND (reference sequence). CDR3 sequence: CASSLTQDREAFF. CDR3 nucleotides: TGTGCCAGTAGTCTTACCCAGGACAGGGAAGCTTTCTTT.

V usage is TRBV4-1 and J usage is TRBJ2-7; 9 nucleotides agree with TRBD1. The V and J ends lost 6 bases and 5 bases, in that order; junction bases with no gene match: 8. This CDR3 is 14 amino acids long. Germline V lookup: CDR1 MGHRA, CDR2 YSYEKL. This chain's CDR3 is CASRGQGLSDEQYF. The CDR3 DNA is TGCGCCAGCAGGGGACAGGGTTTATCCGACGAGCAGTACTTC.

This chain connects TRBV9 to TRBJ2-3; 11 bases match TRBD1. The V gene end was trimmed by 3 bases and the J gene end by 4 bases; junction bases not matched to a gene: 7. Germline CDR1 reads SGDLS; CDR2 reads YYNGEE. The CDR3 is made up of 16 amino acids. CDR3 DNA: TGTGCCAGCAGCGAGGACAGGGGGCGATTTCCAGATACGCAGTATTTT. Protein: CASSEDRGRFPDTQYF.

The V and J genes are TRBV7-2 and TRBJ1-5; perhaps TRBD1 as D (6 bases). Trimming took 0 bases from V and 4 from J, leaving 10 bases between them. Germline CDR1 is SGHTA and CDR2 is FQGNSA. The CDR3 totals 15 residues. The CDR3 DNA reads TGTGCCAGCAGCTTAGCGGGGACAACAAATCAGCCCCAGCATTTT. Protein product: CASSLAGTTNQPQHF. The whole variable domain, remainder taken from reference TRBV7-2 and TRBJ1-5, is GAGVSQSPSNKVTEKGKDVELRCDPISGHTALYWYRQSLGQGLEFLIYFQGNSAPDKSGLPSDRFSAERTGGSVSTLTIQRTQQEDSAVYLCASSLAGTTNQPQHFGDGTRLSIL.

This clone has a handful of counts. The V call is TRBV6-5, the J call TRBJ2-7; a possible D gene is TRBD1 (5 bases). The CDR3 contains 14 residues. V lost 4 bases, J lost 2 bases, and 12 bases lay in between. From germline, CDR1 is MNHEY and CDR2 SVGAGI. In DNA form, the CDR3 reads TGTGCCAGCAGTTTGGGGCAGAACACCTACGAGCAGTACTTC. Translated, it gives CASSLGQNTYEQYF.

The gene calls are TRBV6-6 and TRBJ2-7, with 9 bases that match TRBD1. The CDR3 spans 15 residues. Germline V gives CDR1 MNHNY, CDR2 SVGAGI (reference sequence). Trimming removed 5 bases from V and 4 bases from J; junction bases left unmatched: 9. The CDR3 reads CASSTTTGGSYEQYF. The CDR3 coding sequence is TGTGCCAGCAGTACCACGACAGGGGGGTCTTACGAGCAGTACTTC.

This clone was observed a few times. V is TRBV6-5 and J is TRBJ2-5; no reliable D call. The germline CDR1 and CDR2 sequences are MNHEY and SVGAGI. V shed 7 bases and J shed 5 bases, with 11 bases lying between them. This CDR3 comprises 12 residues. The CDR3: CASKQGTETQYF. Written as DNA, the CDR3 is TGTGCCAGCAAACAAGGCACGGAGACCCAGTACTTC.

The chain links TRBV10-3 to TRBJ1-1; D unclear. The CDR3 is 15 amino acids. Trimming shortened V by 3 bases and J by 5 bases, and 16 bases separated the two germline ends. Looked up from germline, CDR1 is ENHRY and CDR2 is SYGVKD. The CDR3 DNA sequence: TGTGCCATCAGTGACCCGACCCTCCTGGGGACTGAAGCTTTCTTT. Protein: CAISDPTLLGTEAFF.

The chain links TRBV7-2 to TRBJ2-2, with 8 bases lining up with TRBD1. Germline lookup yields CDR1 SGHTA and CDR2 FQGNSA. V shed 1 base and J 4 bases; nucleotides not matched to a gene: 8. This CDR3 has 17 residues. The DNA for the CDR3 is TGTGCCAGCAGCTTAGTAGGGCAGGGGGCGGGCACCGGGGAGCTGTTTTTT. Protein: CASSLVGQGAGTGELFF. The variable domain in full, completed from reference TRBV7-2 and TRBJ2-2, reads GAGVSQSPSNKVTEKGKDVELRCDPISGHTALYWYRQSLGQGLEFLIYFQGNSAPDKSGLPSDRFSAERTGGSVSTLTIQRTQQEDSAVYLCASSLVGQGAGTGELFFGEGSRLTVL.

The chain links TRBV6-5 to TRBJ1-4; 8 bases are a match to TRBD1. The germline V gene has CDR1 MNHEY and CDR2 SVGAGI. V gave up 9 bases and J gave up 5 bases; unmatched junction bases: 5. This CDR3 comprises 13 residues. The CDR3 DNA follows: TGTGCCAGGCGACAGGGGATGAATGAAAAACTGTTTTTT. The encoded protein is CARRQGMNEKLFF.

The rearrangement links TRBV7-6 to TRBJ2-5, with no clear D. The length of the CDR3 is 14 residues. Between the trimmed V and J ends, which lost 5 bases and 7 bases, there was a span of 17 bases. Germline-derived CDR1 and CDR2 are SGHVS and FNYEAQ. CDR3 DNA: TGTGCCAGCAGCCCGGACCTAGGGCCCCGGACCCAGTACTTC. It specifies CASSPDLGPRTQYF.

This clone appeared once. The rearrangement links TRBV5-4 to TRBJ2-5, with 7 nucleotides matching TRBD2. V lost 3 bases to trimming and J lost 7 bases; unmatched junction nucleotides: 9. CDR1 and CDR2 from the germline V gene are SGHNT and YYREEE (reference sequence). This CDR3 comprises 14 residues. The DNA of the CDR3 is TGTGCCAGCAGCTCTCCGGGGGGAGTGGGGACCCAGTACTTC. As protein: CASSSPGGVGTQYF.